This T cell receptor (beta chain) originates from a study of shared clonotypes between healthy human individuals. It was at deep level that the assay was run. The data were produced by immunoSEQ multiplex PCR, yet TCRdb's version contains in-frame clones alone and is incomplete. The table has approximately 940,000 clones, over 60% seen once. V was shortened by 5 bases and J by 4 bases, with 12 bases between the two germline ends. The CDR3 contains 14 residues. Germline-derived CDR1 and CDR2 are SGHNT and YENEEA. Sequencing was performed on memory CD4+ T cells sorted from blood. Described subset: CD45RA-negative fraction. This rearrangement joins TRBV11-3 to TRBJ2-1; either TRBD1 or TRBD2 may fit D (6 bases each). This receptor was identified in a man between 18 and 35 years old in good health. The CDR3: CASSLGGLYNEQFF. The CDR3 coding sequence is TGTGCCAGCAGCCTCGGGGGCCTTTACAATGAGCAGTTCTTC.